This T cell receptor beta chain was documented in a study of T cell responses to AZD1222 COVID-19 vaccine. Regarding the study as a whole: Donors skewed white British and female; clonal diversity was possibly underestimated.

Produced via immunoSEQ multiplex PCR; TCRdb's table is partial and in-frame only. Among some 150,000 clones listed, approximately 90% were seen once. As for this clone: What it binds is unknown.

The CDR3 consists of 12 residues. Germline V gene sequence: CDR1 SGHAT, CDR2 FQNNGV. Trimming removed 0 bases from V and 8 bases from J, with 6 bases in between. This TCR was recovered from an adult in good health. The rearrangement links TRBV11-2 to TRBJ2-3; D ambiguous. The source material was peripheral blood, sampled on day 0 of AZD1222 vaccination. In DNA form, the CDR3 reads TGTGCCAGCAGCTTAGAGCGATCTACGCAGTATTTT. This sequence encodes CASSLERSTQYF.